The 10 T cell receptor beta chains listed next were all sequenced from one sample in a study of blood T cell repertoires in COVID-19. Clones were read by immunoSEQ multiplex PCR, and TCRdb kept only the in-frame ones, dropping some. The table records around 240,000 clones, 80% to 90% of them present only once. Material: PBMCs or T cells enriched from blood (not recorded which). These receptor sequences come from a woman aged 50 to 60 who had recovered from COVID-19.

The rearrangement uses TRBV20-1 and TRBJ2-6, with 10 positions matching TRBD2. CDR1 and CDR2 from the germline V gene are DFQATT and SNEGSKA (reference sequence). V trimming: 3 bases; J trimming: 2 bases; junction bases outside the gene matches: 19. The CDR3 consists of 21 residues. The CDR3 spells CSASPSGSPYVTYTGANVLTF. As DNA, the CDR3 is TGCAGTGCTAGTCCTAGCGGGAGTCCCTACGTGACCTACACTGGGGCCAACGTCCTGACTTTC.

This chain links TRBV1 with TRBJ2-7; the table's D call, TRBD1, has no DNA check behind it. TRBV1 is noted as a pseudogene. There are 15 residues in the CDR3. The CDR3 spells CTSSQGPLPDYEQYF. For the CDR3, the DNA is TGCACCAGCAGCCAAGGCCCCCTCCCAGACTACGAGCAGTACTTC.

J is TRBJ2-1 and V is TRBV28; 12 nucleotides agree with TRBD2. With V trimmed by 3 bases and J by 4 bases, 1 base remained unmatched. The CDR3 has 15 residues. In germline, CDR1 is MDHEN, CDR2 SYDVKM. The CDR3 is CASSFGTSGYNEQFF. The CDR3 DNA reads as TGTGCCAGCAGTTTTGGGACTAGCGGGTACAATGAGCAGTTCTTC.

CDR3 region: CASSPTRGTVYEKLFF. Here the CDR3 DNA reads TGTGCCAGCTCACCGACCAGGGGGACTGTGTATGAAAAACTGTTTTTT. The V gene is TRBV18, the J gene TRBJ1-4; 7 positions agree with TRBD1. The CDR3 totals 16 residues. V shed 3 bases, J shed 6 bases, and the junction held 10 bases outside the gene matches. Germline assignment: CDR1 KGHSH and CDR2 LQKENI. Using reference TRBV18 and TRBJ1-4 for the parts outside the CDR3, the full variable domain is NAGVMQNPRHLVRRRGQEARLRCSPMKGHSHVYWYRQLPEEGLKFMVYLQKENIIDESGMPKERFSAEFPKEGPSILRIQQVVRGDSAAYFCASSPTRGTVYEKLFFGSGTQLSVL.

This clone was seen just once. The chain links TRBV20-1 to TRBJ2-1, with 11 positions matching TRBD2. Trimming at V came to 3 bases and at J to 6 bases, leaving 7 bases not matched to a gene. Looked up from germline, CDR1 is DFQATT and CDR2 is SNEGSKA (reference sequence). The CDR3 has 15 residues. CDR3 loop: CSASRELAGGNEQFF. The CDR3 DNA reads as TGCAGTGCTAGTCGAGAGCTAGCGGGAGGCAATGAGCAGTTCTTC.

This clone was observed a handful of times. The chain carries TRBV5-4 and TRBJ1-1; 8 bases agree with TRBD1. V was pared by 4 bases and J by 5 bases, with 10 bases of the junction left unmatched. Germline assignment: CDR1 SGHNT and CDR2 YYREEE (reference sequence). CDR3 length: 15 amino acids. CDR3 DNA: TGTGCCAGCAGCGGCCTGACAGGGGAGGTTACTGAAGCTTTCTTT. Translating it yields CASSGLTGEVTEAFF.

The rearrangement links TRBV13 to TRBJ2-3; 10 bases are a match to TRBD2. Germline V gene data show CDR1 as PRHDT and CDR2 as FYEKMQ (reference sequence). The ends lost 2 bases at V and 10 bases at J; junction bases unmatched: 6. The CDR3 totals 14 residues. CDR3 nucleotides: TGTGCCAGCAGCTTACCTAGCGGGAGAGTGGCGCAGTATTTT. Translating gives CASSLPSGRVAQYF.

The chain has TRBV27 and TRBJ2-7; D is perhaps TRBD2 (5 bases). Germline CDR1 and CDR2: MNHEY and SMNVEV (reference sequence). Trimming took 0 bases from V and 2 from J, leaving 11 bases between them. The CDR3 consists of 15 residues. CDR3 residues: CASSLSKAGPYEQYF. For the CDR3, the DNA is TGTGCCAGCAGTTTATCGAAGGCGGGCCCCTACGAGCAGTACTTC.

The chain recombines TRBV7-8 with TRBJ1-2; no firm D call. V lost 4 bases and J 8 bases, leaving 14 bases between the germline ends. The CDR3 has 13 residues. Germline-derived CDR1 and CDR2 are SGHVS and FQNEAQ. CDR3 residues: CASSYSPIWGYTF. The CDR3 region has the DNA TGTGCCAGCAGCTATAGCCCCATTTGGGGCTACACCTTC.

The V call is TRBV3-1 (or the pseudogene TRBV3-2), the J call TRBJ1-1; D is possibly TRBD1 (6 bases). Trimming pared 0 bases from V and 11 bases from J, leaving 16 bases between. Looked up from germline, CDR1 is LGHDT and CDR2 is YNNKEL (reference sequence). This CDR3 is built from 14 residues. The CDR3 bases are TGTGCCAGCAGCCAAGATTGGGGGGGCCGCGGCGCTTTCTTT. Translation gives CASSQDWGGRGAFF.